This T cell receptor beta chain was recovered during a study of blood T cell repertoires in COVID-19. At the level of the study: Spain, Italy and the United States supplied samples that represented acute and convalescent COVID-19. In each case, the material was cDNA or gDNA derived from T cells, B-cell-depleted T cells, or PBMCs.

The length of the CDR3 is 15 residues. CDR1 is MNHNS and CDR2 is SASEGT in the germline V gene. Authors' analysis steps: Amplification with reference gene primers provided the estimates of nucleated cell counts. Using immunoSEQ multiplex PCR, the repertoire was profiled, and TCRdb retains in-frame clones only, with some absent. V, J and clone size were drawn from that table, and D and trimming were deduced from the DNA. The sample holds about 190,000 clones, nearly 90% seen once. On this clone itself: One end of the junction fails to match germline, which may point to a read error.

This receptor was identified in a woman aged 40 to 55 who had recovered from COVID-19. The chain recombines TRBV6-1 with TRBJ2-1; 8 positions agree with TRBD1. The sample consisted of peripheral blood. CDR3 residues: CASREDRGSYNEQFF. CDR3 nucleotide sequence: TGTGCCAGCAGGGAAGACAGGGGCTCCTACAATGAGCAGTTCTTC.